This TCR beta chain appears in the sequencing data of a study of OX40 agonist ivuxolimab in advanced cancers. Study information: Ivuxolimab, an agonistic anti-OX40 (CD134) antibody, was given to patients.

Sequenced by immunoSEQ multiplex PCR; TCRdb stores in-frame clones only, minus some. The data contain roughly 80,000 clones, less than 95% of them singletons. After removal of 8 bases from V and 3 bases from J, the junction contained 4 bases not matched to a gene. This CDR3 has 16 residues. Germline-derived CDR1 and CDR2 are MDHEN and SYDVKM. This clonotype was obtained from an adult with an advanced solid tumor such as melanoma, head and neck, liver or kidney cancer. The V and J genes are TRBV28 and TRBJ2-6; 13 positions match TRBD2. Source: CD4+ or CD8+ T cells sorted from blood, taken in a trial of the OX40 agonist ivuxolimab. CDR3 residues: CASGGTSGDGANVLTF. CDR3 in DNA: TGTGCCAGCGGTGGGACTAGCGGGGATGGGGCCAACGTCCTGACTTTC.